This entry features one TCR beta chain sequence. Its matching antigen is unknown. The CDR3 is 19 residues long. Trimming at V came to 5 bases and at J to 0 bases, leaving 10 bases not matched to a gene. CDR1 is SGHTA, CDR2 FQGNSA, per germline. The sample is drawn from a study of T cell responses to AZD1222 COVID-19 vaccine. General study findings and limits: Only a handful of people who got AZD1222 tested seropositive at baseline. Spike-specific TCR depth and breadth grew after two AZD1222 doses. Donors skewed white British and female; clonal diversity was possibly underestimated.

Generated by immunoSEQ multiplex PCR, the TCRdb table keeps only in-frame clones and is missing some. This sample carries 100,000 or so clones, about 88% of them seen once, and the ten largest clones take about an eighth. Here the sequenced sample was peripheral blood, taken on day 0 of AZD1222 vaccination. This clonotype originated in an adult in good health. This chain connects TRBV7-2 to TRBJ2-6, with 10 bases lining up with TRBD2. This CDR3 reads CASSQQPGLAYSGANVLTF. The CDR3 bases are TGTGCCAGCAGCCAACAACCGGGACTAGCGTACTCTGGGGCCAACGTCCTGACTTTC.